The T cell receptor (beta chain) described here comes from a study of T cell repertoires in cytomegalovirus infection (dated by TCRdb to between 2018 and 2020). Regarding the research as a whole: Recently identified HLA-C-restricted CMV epitopes, whose presentation resists viral immunomodulation, were targeted by peptide stimulations together with well-studied HLA-B-restricted epitopes. Donor HLA type was relevant to the analysis, as public TCR beta signatures indicated carriage of CMV infection together with the matching HLA type. Broader findings and caveats from the paper: In the ex vivo response, HLA-C-restricted CMV-specific TCR beta clonotypes were dominant, and in two of eight donors the single most frequent clonotype came from this HLA-C-restricted group. Carriers of CMV infection plus the relevant HLA type were discriminated by the cumulative frequency of public TCR beta family members in the study cohort and in an independent approximately 400-donor cohort.

This clonotype was seen a few times. No antigen is known for it. No quality values exist for individual bases; no much larger clone is one base distant. Deletion took 4 bases off V and 6 bases off J, with a span of 11 bases between the germline ends. Its CDR3 holds 13 amino acids, cysteine through phenylalanine. CDR3 DNA is the only sequence kept; it has 39 bases, read in frame from the first base. In the paper's terms, the treatment or condition label means: in vitro stimulation with specific CMV peptide epitopes to enrich CMV-specific T cells. Sequencing took place on an Illumina HiSeq 1500. TCRdb ran its own pipeline on the public reads, namely fastp trimming at Q25 and MiXCR clone calling, and kept in-frame beta chains. Rows with one shared CDR3 protein collapse into an entry with the most common genes and DNA. This sample is represented by around 100,000 distinct CDR3 sequences; roughly 30% of them were singletons. Together, the top ten hold around two fifths of the sample.

This clonotype originated in a human donor in good health (CMV status not recorded). Some clones in this sample may be carry-over from other donors' samples. Here the sequenced sample was CD8+ T cells from cultured PBMCs, taken from culture after CMV antigen stimulation. Recombination joined TRBV12-3 or TRBV12-4 with TRBJ2-3, with TRBD1 perhaps the D gene, on 6 matching bases. The CDR3 sequence is CASSWGRQDTQYF. The bases read TGTGCCAGCAGTTGGGGGCGGCAGGATACGCAGTATTTT.